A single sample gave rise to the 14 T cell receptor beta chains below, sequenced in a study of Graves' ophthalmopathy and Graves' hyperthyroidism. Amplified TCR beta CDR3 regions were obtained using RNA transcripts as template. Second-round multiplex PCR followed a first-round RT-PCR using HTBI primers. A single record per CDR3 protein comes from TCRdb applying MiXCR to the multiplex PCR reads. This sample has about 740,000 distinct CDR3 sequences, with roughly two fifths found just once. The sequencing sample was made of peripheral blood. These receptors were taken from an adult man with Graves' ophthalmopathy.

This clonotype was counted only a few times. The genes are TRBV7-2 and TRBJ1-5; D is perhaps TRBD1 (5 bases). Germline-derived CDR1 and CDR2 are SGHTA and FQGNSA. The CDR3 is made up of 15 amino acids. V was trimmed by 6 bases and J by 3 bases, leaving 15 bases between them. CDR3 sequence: CASSGSAGINQPQHF. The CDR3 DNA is TGTGCCAGCAGTGGGAGCGCAGGGATCAATCAGCCCCAGCATTTT.

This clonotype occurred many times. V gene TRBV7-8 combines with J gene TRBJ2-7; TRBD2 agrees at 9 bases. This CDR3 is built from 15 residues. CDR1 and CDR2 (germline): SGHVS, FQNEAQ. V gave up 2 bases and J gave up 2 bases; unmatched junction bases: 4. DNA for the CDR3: TGTGCCAGCAGCTTACGGCTAGCGGGAACCTACGAGCAGTACTTC. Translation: CASSLRLAGTYEQYF.

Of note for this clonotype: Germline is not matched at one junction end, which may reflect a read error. Here the CDR3 DNA reads TGCAGTGCTGGAGACCCACAGGGTAATCAGCCCCAGCATTTT. It codes for CSAGDPQGNQPQHF. The chain carries TRBV20-1 and TRBJ1-5; D is perhaps TRBD1 (6 bases). Germline V CDR1 and CDR2: DFQATT, SNEGSKA (reference sequence). The CDR3 has 14 residues.

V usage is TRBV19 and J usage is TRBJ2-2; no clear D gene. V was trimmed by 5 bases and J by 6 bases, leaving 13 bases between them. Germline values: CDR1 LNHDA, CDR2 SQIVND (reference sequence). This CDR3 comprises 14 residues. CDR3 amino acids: CASSEYGVAGELFF. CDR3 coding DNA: TGTGCCAGTAGTGAGTACGGCGTCGCCGGGGAGCTGTTTTTT.

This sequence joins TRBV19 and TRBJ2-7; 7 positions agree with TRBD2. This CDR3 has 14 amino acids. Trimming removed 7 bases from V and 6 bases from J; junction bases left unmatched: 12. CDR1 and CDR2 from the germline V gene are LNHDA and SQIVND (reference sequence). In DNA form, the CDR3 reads TGTGCCAGTACTTCCCGGGTGTCGGGGGGCGAGCAGTACTTC. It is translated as CASTSRVSGGEQYF.

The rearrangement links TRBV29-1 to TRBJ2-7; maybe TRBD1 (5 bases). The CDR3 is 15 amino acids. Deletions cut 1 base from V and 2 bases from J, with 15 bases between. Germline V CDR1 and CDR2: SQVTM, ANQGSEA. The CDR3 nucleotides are TGCAGCGTTGAAGTTCTGGACAAATTTCCCTACGAGCAGTACTTC. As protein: CSVEVLDKFPYEQYF.

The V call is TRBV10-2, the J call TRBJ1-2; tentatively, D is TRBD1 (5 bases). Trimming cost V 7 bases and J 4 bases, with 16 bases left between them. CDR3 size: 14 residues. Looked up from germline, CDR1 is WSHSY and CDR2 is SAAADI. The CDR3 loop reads CASTVAGQVYGYTF. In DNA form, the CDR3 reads TGCGCCAGCACCGTGGCGGGGCAGGTCTATGGCTACACCTTC.

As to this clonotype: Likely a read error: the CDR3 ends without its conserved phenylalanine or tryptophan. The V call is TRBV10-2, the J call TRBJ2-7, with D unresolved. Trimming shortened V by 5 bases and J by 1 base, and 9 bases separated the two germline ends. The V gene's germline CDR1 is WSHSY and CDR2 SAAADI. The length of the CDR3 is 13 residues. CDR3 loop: CASSLTRSYEQYS. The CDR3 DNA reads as TGCGCCAGCAGTTTAACCAGGTCCTACGAGCAGTACTCC.

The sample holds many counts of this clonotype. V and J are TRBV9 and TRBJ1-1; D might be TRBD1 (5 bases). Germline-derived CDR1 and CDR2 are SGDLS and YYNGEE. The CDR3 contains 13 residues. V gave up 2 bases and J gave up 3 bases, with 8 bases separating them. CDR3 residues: CASSVRGYTEAFF. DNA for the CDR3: TGTGCCAGCAGCGTGCGGGGGTACACTGAAGCTTTCTTT.

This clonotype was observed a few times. DNA for the CDR3: TGCAGTGCTAGAGATACTATAGGGGCAGGGGGAAGATTGGATGAAAAACTGTTTTTT. It is translated as CSARDTIGAGGRLDEKLFF. V usage is TRBV20-1 and J usage is TRBJ1-4, with 7 bases fitting TRBD1. The CDR3 covers 19 residues. The germline V gene encodes CDR1 DFQATT and CDR2 SNEGSKA (reference sequence). The J segment lost 6 bases and the V segment lost 0 bases, leaving 19 bases of the junction unmatched.

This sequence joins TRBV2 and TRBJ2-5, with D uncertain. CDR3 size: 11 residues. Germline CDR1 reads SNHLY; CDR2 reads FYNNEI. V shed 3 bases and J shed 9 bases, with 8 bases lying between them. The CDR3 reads CASSDGPPQYF. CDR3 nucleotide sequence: TGTGCCAGCAGTGATGGACCCCCCCAGTACTTC.

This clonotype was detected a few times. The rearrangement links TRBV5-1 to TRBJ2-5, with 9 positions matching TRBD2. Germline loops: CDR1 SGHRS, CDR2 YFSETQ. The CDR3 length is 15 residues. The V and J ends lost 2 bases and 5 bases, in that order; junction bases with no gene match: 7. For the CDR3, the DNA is TGCGCCAGCAGCTTTAGCGGGAGTCCTGGCGAGACCCAGTACTTC. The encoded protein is CASSFSGSPGETQYF.

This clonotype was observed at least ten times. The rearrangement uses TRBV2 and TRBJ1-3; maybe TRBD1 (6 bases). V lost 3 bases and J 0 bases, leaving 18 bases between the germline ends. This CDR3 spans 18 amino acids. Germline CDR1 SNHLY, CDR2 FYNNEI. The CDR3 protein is CASSDQVTGFISGNTIYF. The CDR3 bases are TGTGCCAGCAGTGACCAGGTGACAGGTTTCATCTCTGGAAACACCATATATTTT.

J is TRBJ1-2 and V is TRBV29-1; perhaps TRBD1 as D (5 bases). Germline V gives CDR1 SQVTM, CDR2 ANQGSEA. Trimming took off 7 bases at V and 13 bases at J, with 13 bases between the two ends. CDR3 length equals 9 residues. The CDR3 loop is CSAGTSATF. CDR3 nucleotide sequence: TGCAGCGCCGGGACTAGCGCCACCTTC.